This is a list of T cell receptor beta chains from one sample in a study of response to subunit inactivated influenza vaccine. TCRdb passed the RT-PCR reads through MiXCR, listing each CDR3 protein once. The table lists some 850,000 distinct CDR3 sequences, approximately 17% of them singletons, with roughly 10% in the top ten. Sample: PBMCs from blood, taken roughly 5 days after vaccination. Every receptor here comes from a man between 45 and 60 years old who received an inactivated influenza vaccine. Both conserved end residues are part of each CDR3. The order of the fields is clone size, J gene, D gene, V gene, CDR3 protein, CDR3 DNA. A D gene is named only where the DNA matches it firmly. Clone size is not always given. Where it is, it says once, few, many or a class for expanded clones.

few TRBJ2-7 . TRBV7-8 CASSLQTPITLGTYEQYF TGTGCCAGCAGCTTGCAGACTCCGATCACCCTAGGGACCTACGAGCAGTACTTC
. TRBJ2-5 TRBD1 TRBV5-6 CASSLWDREETQYF TGTGCCAGCAGCCTATGGGACAGGGAAGAGACCCAGTACTTC
few TRBJ1-2 TRBD1 TRBV28 CASSSYRGLHYGYTF TGTGCCAGCAGTTCATACAGGGGGTTGCACTATGGCTACACCTTC
. TRBJ2-7 TRBD1 TRBV7-9 CASSSKGQFYEQYF TGTGCCAGCAGCTCGAAGGGACAGTTCTACGAGCAGTACTTC
few TRBJ2-7 TRBD2 TRBV20-1 CSAPSGGSAGEQYF TGCAGTGCCCCAAGCGGGGGGTCAGCGGGCGAGCAGTACTTC
. TRBJ2-5 TRBD2 TRBV12-3/TRBV12-4 CASSPEPTSGREETQYF TGTGCCAGCAGCCCCGAGCCGACTAGCGGGAGAGAAGAGACCCAGTACTTC
few TRBJ2-3 . TRBV30 CAWTHKVDTQYF TGTGCCTGGACCCATAAGGTAGATACGCAGTATTTT
few TRBJ1-4 TRBD1 TRBV4-3 CASSPDRGRGEKLFF TGCGCCAGCAGCCCCGACAGGGGGAGGGGTGAAAAACTGTTTTTT
. TRBJ2-3 . TRBV18 CASSPPEDGRGGTDTQYF TGTGCCAGCTCACCACCGGAGGACGGGCGGGGAGGTACAGATACGCAGTATTTT
. TRBJ1-4 . TRBV12-3/TRBV12-4 CASSFSANEKLFF TGTGCCAGCAGTTTTAGTGCTAATGAAAAACTGTTTTTT
many TRBJ2-2 . TRBV20-1 CSASLGAGGELFF TGCAGTGCTAGTTTGGGGGCTGGCGGGGAGCTGTTTTTT
once TRBJ2-2 TRBD2 TRBV11-2 CASSSPTGGAGELFF TGTGCCAGCAGCTCGCCGACGGGGGGGGCCGGGGAGCTGTTTTTT
. TRBJ2-3 TRBD2 TRBV4-2 CASSQETSGSTDTQYF TGTGCCAGCAGCCAAGAAACTAGCGGTAGCACAGATACGCAGTATTTT
few TRBJ2-2 . TRBV29-1 CSVDPGLTGELFF TGCAGCGTTGATCCTGGCCTCACCGGGGAGCTGTTTTTT
. TRBJ1-3 . TRBV4-3 CASSQEGIGGNTIYF TGCGCCAGCAGCCAAGAAGGGATTGGGGGAAACACCATATATTTT
. TRBJ2-1 . TRBV4-3 CASSQDAGSTFEQFF TGCGCCAGCAGCCAAGATGCCGGCAGTACTTTTGAGCAGTTCTTC
many TRBJ2-1 TRBD2 TRBV5-1 CASSLWRGGSYNEQFF TGCGCCAGCAGCTTGTGGCGGGGGGGCTCCTACAATGAGCAGTTCTTC
. TRBJ2-1 . TRBV27 CASSRRAESEQFF TGTGCCAGCAGTCGGAGGGCGGAATCCGAGCAGTTCTTC
few TRBJ2-7 . TRBV3-1 CASSRGRPAYEQYF TGTGCCAGCAGCCGCGGACGCCCGGCCTACGAGCAGTACTTC
few TRBJ1-3 . TRBV12-3/TRBV12-4 CASGMGNTIYF TGTGCCAGCGGTATGGGAAACACCATATATTTT
. TRBJ2-3 . TRBV7-2 CASSLVPLDTQYF TGTGCCAGCAGCTTAGTCCCTCTGGATACGCAGTATTTT
. TRBJ2-1 . TRBV20-1 CSASDSPSYNEQFF TGCAGTGCCTCGGACAGCCCCTCCTACAATGAGCAGTTCTTC
few TRBJ2-1 . TRBV29-1 CSVGTGMDNEQFF TGCAGCGTTGGTACGGGAATGGACAATGAGCAGTTCTTC
few TRBJ2-5 . TRBV5-1 CASSLSGSGTQYF TGCGCCAGCAGCTTAAGCGGCAGCGGGACCCAGTACTTC
few TRBJ1-5 . TRBV7-8 CASSLVFGHVDQPQHF TGTGCCAGCAGCTTAGTTTTCGGTCACGTCGATCAGCCCCAGCATTTT
many TRBJ2-1 . TRBV7-2 CASSLSSSSYNEQFF TGTGCCAGCAGTTTATCTAGTAGCTCCTACAATGAGCAGTTCTTC
. TRBJ2-7 . TRBV11-2 CASSLVLGRLHTDGQYF TGTGCCAGCAGCCTAGTCTTAGGCAGGCTGCATACAGATGGGCAGTACTTC
few TRBJ2-1 TRBD2 TRBV14 CASSPGTSGRGSSYNEQFF TGTGCCAGCAGCCCAGGGACTAGCGGGAGGGGGAGCTCCTACAATGAGCAGTTCTTC
. TRBJ2-7 . TRBV7-9 CALGGKGSDYEQYF TGTGCCCTGGGGGGCAAAGGAAGCGACTACGAGCAGTACTTC